A single sample is the source of the 30 T cell receptor beta chains below, sequenced in a study of CD8+ T cells in alopecia areata. Following extraction, RNA underwent reverse transcription to cDNA, which served as the sequencing template. The protocol was immunoSEQ multiplex PCR, while the TCRdb copy is restricted to in-frame clones and leaves out a portion. The data show about 200,000 clones, roughly three fifths seen once. Sequencing used CD8+ T cells sorted from blood. The origin of the receptors is a human donor in good health.

The chain joins TRBV7-9 to TRBJ2-4, with 7 bases aligning to TRBD1. Germline assignment: CDR1 SEHNR and CDR2 FQNEAQ (reference sequence). This CDR3 is 15 amino acids long. V lost 1 base to trimming and J lost 8 bases; unmatched junction nucleotides: 8. The CDR3 DNA sequence: TGTGCCAGCAGCTTAGTCAGGGGGTCCGCGGACATTCAGTACTTC. Translating it yields CASSLVRGSADIQYF.

The gene calls are TRBV30 and TRBJ2-6, with TRBD2 matching over 11 bases. The CDR3 is made up of 17 amino acids. V was clipped by 5 bases and J by 0 bases; unmatched bases: 6. Germline assignment: CDR1 GTSNPN and CDR2 SVGIG (reference sequence). DNA for the CDR3: TGTGCCTGGGAACTAGCGGGGGCCTTCTCTGGGGCCAACGTCCTGACTTTC. Protein: CAWELAGAFSGANVLTF. Looking up the rest from reference TRBV30 and TRBJ2-6 gives the full variable domain: SQTIHQWPATLVQPVGSPLSLECTVEGTSNPNLYWYRQAAGRGLQLLFYSVGIGQISSEVPQNLSASRPQDRQFILSSKKLLLSDSGFYLCAWELAGAFSGANVLTFGAGSRLTVL.

This clone was seen a few times. The chain uses TRBV9 and TRBJ1-2; D gene unclear. Trimming left V 2 bases short and J 5 bases short, with 7 bases between. The CDR3 runs 12 residues. The germline gives CDR1 SGDLS, CDR2 YYNGEE. CDR3 in DNA: TGTGCCAGCAGCGTCCCAGGTTATGGCTACACCTTC. It is translated as CASSVPGYGYTF. Full variable domain (outside the CDR3, taken from reference TRBV9 and TRBJ1-2): DSGVTQTPKHLITATGQRVTLRCSPRSGDLSVYWYQQSLDQGLQFLIQYYNGEERAKGNILERFSAQQFPDLHSELNLSSLELGDSALYFCASSVPGYGYTFGSGTRLTVV.

The J gene is TRBJ1-2, the V gene TRBV7-9; possibly TRBD1 for D (5 bases). The germline gives CDR1 SEHNR, CDR2 FQNEAQ (reference sequence). This CDR3 region has 14 residues. V lost 2 bases, J lost 0 bases, and 7 bases lay in between. This chain's CDR3 is CASSLPGPNYGYTF. CDR3 DNA sequence: TGTGCCAGCAGCTTACCAGGGCCTAACTATGGCTACACCTTC.

This clone appeared a few times. The CDR3 DNA is TGCGCCAGCAGCCCATCAATGGGACTGAGCTCCTACGAGCAGTACTTC. This gives the protein CASSPSMGLSSYEQYF. This chain uses TRBV4-1 with TRBJ2-7, with D perhaps matching TRBD2 (6 bases). CDR1 and CDR2 from the germline V gene are MGHRA and YSYEKL. This CDR3 is built from 16 residues. Trimming removed 4 bases at V and 0 bases at J, with 16 bases between.

This clone has a handful of counts. CDR3 sequence reads: CASSFAGGHETQYF. For the CDR3, the DNA is TGCGCCAGCAGCTTCGCGGGGGGGCACGAGACCCAGTACTTC. The rearrangement joins TRBV5-1 to TRBJ2-5; 9 nucleotides match TRBD2. This CDR3 comprises 14 residues. Germline loops: CDR1 SGHRS, CDR2 YFSETQ. Trimming at V came to 2 bases and at J to 5 bases, leaving 4 bases not matched to a gene.

The J gene is TRBJ2-5, the V gene TRBV10-3; 7 bases map to TRBD1. The CDR3 is 13 residues long. V gave up 0 bases and J gave up 5 bases; unmatched junction bases: 0. Germline assignment: CDR1 ENHRY and CDR2 SYGVKD. CDR3 DNA sequence: TGTGCCATCAGTGAGTCGACAGGGGAGACCCAGTACTTC. It codes for CAISESTGETQYF.

This sequence joins TRBV5-4 and TRBJ2-2; 7 bases match TRBD1. J gave up 1 base and V 1 base, and 4 bases lay outside the gene matches. Germline V CDR1 and CDR2: SGHNT, YYREEE (reference sequence). CDR3 size: 16 residues. The CDR3 spells CASSLLTGLNTGELFF. The CDR3 bases are TGTGCCAGCAGCTTGTTGACAGGGTTGAACACCGGGGAGCTGTTTTTT.

This clone was seen a handful of times. The rearrangement uses TRBV29-1 and TRBJ1-1; D gene ambiguous. The CDR3 length is 13 residues. Looked up from germline, CDR1 is SQVTM and CDR2 is ANQGSEA. V dropped 2 bases and J dropped 1 base, with 8 bases sitting between them. The CDR3 DNA follows: TGCAGCGTTGAACCCGATACGAACACTGAAGCTTTCTTT. Translation gives CSVEPDTNTEAFF.

The chain uses TRBV25-1 and TRBJ2-3, with D unclear. V was pared by 7 bases and J by 5 bases, with 7 bases between. This CDR3 contains 11 residues. Germline CDR1 reads MGHDK; CDR2 reads SYGVNS. The CDR3 here is CASTTVDTQYF. The DNA for the CDR3 is TGTGCCAGCACGACGGTAGATACGCAGTATTTT.

V usage is TRBV29-1 and J usage is TRBJ2-3; D possibly corresponds to TRBD1 (6 bases). Germline V lookup: CDR1 SQVTM, CDR2 ANQGSEA. CDR3 length equals 15 residues. Trimming shortened V by 4 bases and J by 1 base, and 15 bases separated the two germline ends. CDR3 nucleotide sequence: TGCAGCGTTGTTCGGACAGCCGGTGGCACAGATACGCAGTATTTT. Translated: CSVVRTAGGTDTQYF.

V usage is TRBV10-2 and J usage is TRBJ2-1; unclear D gene. V lost 0 bases and J 9 bases, leaving 6 bases between the germline ends. In germline, CDR1 is WSHSY, CDR2 SAAADI. This CDR3 has 12 amino acids. The CDR3 DNA reads TGCGCCAGCAGTGAGTCGTGGGGTGAGCAGTTCTTC. The encoded protein is CASSESWGEQFF.

V is TRBV4-1 and J is TRBJ2-3; a weak D match, TRBD2 (5 bases). The CDR3 contains 16 residues. The ends were cut back, 2 bases at V and 4 bases at J, with 16 bases in the middle. Germline lookup yields CDR1 MGHRA and CDR2 YSYEKL. Written as DNA, the CDR3 is TGCGCCAGCAGCCAAACCCTGGGGAGCCTGGCAGATACGCAGTATTTT. It encodes CASSQTLGSLADTQYF.

The rearrangement joins TRBV4-1 to TRBJ1-5; D not certain. Germline V lookup: CDR1 MGHRA, CDR2 YSYEKL. This CDR3 region has 14 residues. V was shortened by 4 bases and J by 3 bases, with 10 bases between the two germline ends. The CDR3 bases are TGCGCCAGCAGCCTTATTGGGGTCAATCAGCCCCAGCATTTT. Amino acid sequence: CASSLIGVNQPQHF.

The chain carries TRBV7-9 and TRBJ2-3, with 7 bases aligning to TRBD1. This CDR3 has 14 amino acids. Germline CDR1 is SEHNR and CDR2 is FQNEAQ (reference sequence). The junction had 5 bases not matched to a gene; V was cut back by 3 bases and J by 5 bases. The CDR3 spells CASSFEGAQDTQYF. Written as DNA, the CDR3 is TGTGCCAGCAGCTTCGAGGGGGCGCAAGATACGCAGTATTTT. The whole variable domain, remainder taken from reference TRBV7-9 and TRBJ2-3, is DTGVSQNPRHKITKRGQNVTFRCDPISEHNRLYWYRQTLGQGPEFLTYFQNEAQLEKSRLLSDRFSAERPKGSFSTLEIQRTEQGDSAMYLCASSFEGAQDTQYFGPGTRLTVL.

The chain couples TRBV6-5 to TRBJ2-6, with 8 bases aligning to TRBD1. CDR1 is MNHEY and CDR2 is SVGAGI in the germline V gene. The CDR3 has 15 amino acids. J lost 9 bases, V lost 0 bases, and 4 bases had no gene match. CDR3 in DNA: TGTGCCAGCAGTTACTCACCGGGACAGGTCAACGTCCTGACTTTC. As protein: CASSYSPGQVNVLTF.

The V call is TRBV5-1, the J call TRBJ2-7; no definite D call. This CDR3 has 11 residues. V shed 5 bases and J shed 2 bases, with 5 bases lying between them. Germline V gene data show CDR1 as SGHRS and CDR2 as YFSETQ. Here the CDR3 reads CASSSTYEQYF. The CDR3 DNA sequence: TGCGCCAGCAGTTCCACCTACGAGCAGTACTTC. Combining the CDR3 with reference TRBV5-1 and TRBJ2-7 gives the whole variable domain KAGVTQTPRYLIKTRGQQVTLSCSPISGHRSVSWYQQTPGQGLQFLFEYFSETQRNKGNFPGRFSGRQFSNSRSEMNVSTLELGDSALYLCASSSTYEQYFGPGTRLTVT.

This clone was counted once. This chain connects TRBV5-1 to TRBJ2-7; 7 nucleotides align to TRBD1. This CDR3 spans 15 amino acids. Germline V gives CDR1 SGHRS, CDR2 YFSETQ. V shed 0 bases, J shed 5 bases, and the junction held 8 bases outside the gene matches. CDR3 protein: CASSLEPTGLNEQYF. For the CDR3, the DNA is TGCGCCAGCAGCTTGGAACCGACAGGGCTCAACGAGCAGTACTTC. Using reference TRBV5-1 and TRBJ2-7 for the parts outside the CDR3, the full variable domain is KAGVTQTPRYLIKTRGQQVTLSCSPISGHRSVSWYQQTPGQGLQFLFEYFSETQRNKGNFPGRFSGRQFSNSRSEMNVSTLELGDSALYLCASSLEPTGLNEQYFGPGTRLTVT.

The rearrangement joins TRBV29-1 to TRBJ2-3, with D unclear. There are 16 residues in the CDR3. V lost 0 bases to trimming and J lost 2 bases, with 15 bases between them. The germline CDR1 and CDR2 sequences are SQVTM and ANQGSEA. CDR3 sequence: CSVEDSLKKLTDTQYF. The CDR3 region has the DNA TGCAGCGTTGAAGATTCGTTAAAGAAGCTCACAGATACGCAGTATTTT.

The rearrangement links TRBV6-4 to TRBJ2-5, with a possible D match to TRBD2 (7 bases). The CDR3 has 15 residues. CDR1 MRHNA and CDR2 SNTAGT come from the germline V gene. The ends were cut back, 7 bases at V and 0 bases at J, with 15 bases in the middle. CDR3 protein: CASTRRGPNQETQYF. CDR3 nucleotide sequence: TGTGCCAGCACTCGGCGGGGGCCGAACCAAGAGACCCAGTACTTC.

With respect to this clone: The same CDR3 is also encoded by other DNA sequences in this sample. This rearrangement joins TRBV27 to TRBJ1-5; the D is unclear. Germline assignment: CDR1 MNHEY and CDR2 SMNVEV (reference sequence). The CDR3 length is 15 residues. Deletions cut 2 bases from V and 0 bases from J, with 8 bases between. CDR3 amino acids: CASSLSGYSNQPQHF. The CDR3 DNA follows: TGTGCCAGCAGTTTAAGTGGATATAGCAATCAGCCCCAGCATTTT.

In its sample, this clone was seen a few times. The V and J genes are TRBV28 and TRBJ1-6; D unresolved. This CDR3 spans 12 amino acids. The ends were cut back, 6 bases at V and 10 bases at J, with 10 bases in the middle. Germline V gene sequence: CDR1 MDHEN, CDR2 SYDVKM. The CDR3 nucleotides read TGTGCCAGCAGATTACTCAGGTCACCCCTCCACTTT. Its protein is CASRLLRSPLHF.

This clone was recorded only once. The chain joins TRBV6-5 to TRBJ1-2; the D gene is possibly TRBD1 (5 bases). V was clipped by 6 bases and J by 8 bases, with 16 bases between them. Germline values: CDR1 MNHEY, CDR2 SVGAGI. The CDR3 runs 13 residues. The chain's CDR3 is CASSPSGTRGYTF. CDR3 in DNA: TGTGCCAGCAGCCCCTCGGGGACTAGGGGCTACACCTTC.

The V and J genes are TRBV29-1 and TRBJ2-2; D gene uncertain. This CDR3 is 12 amino acids long. The V gene's germline CDR1 is SQVTM and CDR2 ANQGSEA. Trimming removed 5 bases from V and 3 bases from J, with 7 bases in between. This CDR3 is CSVSTHTGELFF. The CDR3 DNA follows: TGCAGCGTTTCTACCCACACCGGGGAGCTGTTTTTT.

This clone was observed a handful of times. The chain combines TRBV2 with TRBJ2-6; D uncertain. CDR1 is SNHLY and CDR2 is FYNNEI in the germline V gene. Trimming shortened V by 6 bases and J by 0 bases, and 9 bases separated the two germline ends. This CDR3 has 15 residues. The CDR3 DNA reads TGTGCCAGCAGCCGAGCGAGCTCTGGGGCCAACGTCCTGACTTTC. Translation gives CASSRASSGANVLTF.

This clone was observed once. The rearrangement joins TRBV7-8 to TRBJ2-7; 8 bases agree with TRBD1. CDR1 is SGHVS and CDR2 is FQNEAQ in the germline V gene. The V segment lost 5 bases and the J segment 5 bases; nucleotides outside the gene matches: 8. This CDR3 region has 14 residues. Here the CDR3 reads CASSTRQGTHEQYF. The CDR3 DNA is TGTGCCAGCAGCACCAGACAGGGGACCCACGAGCAGTACTTC.

The table lists this clone with a count of one. The V call is TRBV13, the J call TRBJ1-4, with D uncertain. V was pared by 4 bases and J by 4 bases, with 16 bases between. CDR1 and CDR2 (germline): PRHDT, FYEKMQ (reference sequence). CDR3 size: 16 residues. This CDR3 reads CASSSNEKWGNEKLFF. The CDR3, as DNA: TGTGCCAGCAGCTCGAACGAAAAGTGGGGTAATGAAAAACTGTTTTTT.

This clone showed up just a few times. The chain combines TRBV6-1 with TRBJ1-1; no clear D gene. The ends were cut back, 7 bases at V and 6 bases at J, with 9 bases in the middle. This CDR3 comprises 11 residues. Germline V gives CDR1 MNHNS, CDR2 SASEGT. CDR3 in DNA: TGTGCCAGCATATCCCCTCCTGAAGCTTTCTTT. Translating it yields CASISPPEAFF.

J is TRBJ2-2 and V is TRBV6-5, with D uncertain. Germline lookup yields CDR1 MNHEY and CDR2 SVGAGI. With 2 bases removed from V and 0 bases from J, the gap between germline ends came to 7 bases. This CDR3 is built from 15 residues. CDR3 amino acids: CASSYSYANTGELFF. The CDR3, as DNA: TGTGCCAGCAGTTACAGTTACGCGAACACCGGGGAGCTGTTTTTT.

The chain links TRBV5-6 to TRBJ2-6; 11 nucleotides match TRBD2. J gave up 8 bases and V 1 base, and 2 bases lay outside the gene matches. Germline values: CDR1 SGHDT, CDR2 YYEEEE. The CDR3 contains 15 residues. DNA of the CDR3: TGTGCCAGCAGCTTGAGACTAGCGGGACCCAACGTCCTGACTTTC. This encodes CASSLRLAGPNVLTF.